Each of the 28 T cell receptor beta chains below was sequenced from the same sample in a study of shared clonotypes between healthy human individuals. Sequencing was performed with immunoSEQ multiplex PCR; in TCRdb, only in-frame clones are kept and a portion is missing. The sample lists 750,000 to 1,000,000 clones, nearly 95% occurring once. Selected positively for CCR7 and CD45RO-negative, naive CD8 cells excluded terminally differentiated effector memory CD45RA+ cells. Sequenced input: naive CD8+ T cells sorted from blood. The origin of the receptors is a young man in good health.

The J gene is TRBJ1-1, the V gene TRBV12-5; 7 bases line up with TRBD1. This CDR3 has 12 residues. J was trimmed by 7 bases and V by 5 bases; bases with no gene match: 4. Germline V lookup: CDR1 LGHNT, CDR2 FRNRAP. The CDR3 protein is CASGLDRDEAFF. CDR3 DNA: TGTGCTAGTGGTCTCGACAGGGATGAAGCTTTCTTT.

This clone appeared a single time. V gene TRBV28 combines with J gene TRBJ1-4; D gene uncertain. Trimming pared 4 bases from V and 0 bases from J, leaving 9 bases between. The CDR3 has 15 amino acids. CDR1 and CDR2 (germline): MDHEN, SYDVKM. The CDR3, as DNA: TGTGCCAGCAGTTACCAGACACCAACTAATGAAAAACTGTTTTTT. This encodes CASSYQTPTNEKLFF.

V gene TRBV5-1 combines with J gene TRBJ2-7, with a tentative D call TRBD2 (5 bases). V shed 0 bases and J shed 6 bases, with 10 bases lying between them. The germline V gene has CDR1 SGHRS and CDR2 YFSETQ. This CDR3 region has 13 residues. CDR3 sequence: CASSLGAAFEQYF. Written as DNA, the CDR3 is TGCGCCAGCAGCTTGGGAGCGGCGTTCGAGCAGTACTTC.

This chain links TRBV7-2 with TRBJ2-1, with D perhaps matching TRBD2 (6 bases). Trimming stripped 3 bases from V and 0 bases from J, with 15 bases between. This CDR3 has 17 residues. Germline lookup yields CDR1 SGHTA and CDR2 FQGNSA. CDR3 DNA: TGTGCCAGCAGCTTCCCCAGGGCGGGGAGCTCCTACAATGAGCAGTTCTTC. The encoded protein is CASSFPRAGSSYNEQFF.

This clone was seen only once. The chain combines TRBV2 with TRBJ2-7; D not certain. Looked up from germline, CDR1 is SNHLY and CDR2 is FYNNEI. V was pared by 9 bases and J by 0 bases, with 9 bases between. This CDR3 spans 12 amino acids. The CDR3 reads CASTLSSYEQYF. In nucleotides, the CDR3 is TGTGCCAGTACATTGAGCTCCTACGAGCAGTACTTC.

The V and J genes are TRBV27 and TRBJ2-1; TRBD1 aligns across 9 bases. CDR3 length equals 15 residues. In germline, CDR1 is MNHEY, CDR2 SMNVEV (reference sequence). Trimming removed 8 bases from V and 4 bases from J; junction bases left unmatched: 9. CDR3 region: CASSLPGQGYNEQFF. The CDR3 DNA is TGTGCCAGCTCTCTCCCGGGACAGGGTTACAATGAGCAGTTCTTC.

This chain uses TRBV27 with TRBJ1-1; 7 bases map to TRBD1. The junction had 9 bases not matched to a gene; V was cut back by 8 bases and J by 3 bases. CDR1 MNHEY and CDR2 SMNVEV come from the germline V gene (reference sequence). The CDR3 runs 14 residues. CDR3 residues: CASGLDREDTEAFF. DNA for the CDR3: TGTGCCAGCGGACTTGACAGGGAAGACACTGAAGCTTTCTTT.

CDR3 in amino acids: CASKGVPDTQYF. The DNA of the CDR3 is TGTGCCAGCAAAGGAGTCCCAGATACGCAGTATTTT. V usage is TRBV27 and J usage is TRBJ2-3; no definite D call. Germline CDR1 and CDR2: MNHEY and SMNVEV (reference sequence). CDR3 size: 12 residues. V gave up 7 bases and J gave up 4 bases, with 9 bases separating them.

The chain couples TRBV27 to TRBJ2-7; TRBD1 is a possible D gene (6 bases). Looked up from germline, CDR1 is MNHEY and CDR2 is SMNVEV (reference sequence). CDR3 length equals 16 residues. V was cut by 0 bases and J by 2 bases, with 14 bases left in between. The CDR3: CASSLSEGERPYEQYF. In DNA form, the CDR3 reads TGTGCCAGCAGTTTATCTGAGGGGGAGAGGCCCTACGAGCAGTACTTC.

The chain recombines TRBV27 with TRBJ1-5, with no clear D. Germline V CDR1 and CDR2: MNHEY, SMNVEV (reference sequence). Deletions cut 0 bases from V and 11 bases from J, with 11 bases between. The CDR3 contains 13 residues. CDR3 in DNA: TGTGCCAGCAGTTTATCGCGGGTGTCGACCCAGCATTTT. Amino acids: CASSLSRVSTQHF.

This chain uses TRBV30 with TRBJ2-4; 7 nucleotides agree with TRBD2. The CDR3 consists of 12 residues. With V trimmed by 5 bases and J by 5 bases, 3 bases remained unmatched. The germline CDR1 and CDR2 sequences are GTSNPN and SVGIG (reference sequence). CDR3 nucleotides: TGTGCCTGGGGCGGGGGAGAAAACATTCAGTACTTC. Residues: CAWGGGENIQYF.

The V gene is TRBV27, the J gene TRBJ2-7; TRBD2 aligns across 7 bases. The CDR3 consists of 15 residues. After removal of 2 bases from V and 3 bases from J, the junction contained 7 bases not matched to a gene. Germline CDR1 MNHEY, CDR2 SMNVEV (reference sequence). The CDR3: CASSLTSSGFYEQYF. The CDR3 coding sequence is TGTGCCAGCAGTTTAACCTCTAGCGGATTCTACGAGCAGTACTTC.

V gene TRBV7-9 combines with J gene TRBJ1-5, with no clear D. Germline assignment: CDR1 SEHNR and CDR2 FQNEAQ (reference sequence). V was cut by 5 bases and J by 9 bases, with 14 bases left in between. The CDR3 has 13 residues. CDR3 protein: CASSPMGLRPQHF. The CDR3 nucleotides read TGTGCCAGCAGCCCAATGGGGTTAAGGCCCCAGCATTTT. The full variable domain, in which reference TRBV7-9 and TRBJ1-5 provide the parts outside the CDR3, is DTGVSQNPRHKITKRGQNVTFRCDPISEHNRLYWYRQTLGQGPEFLTYFQNEAQLEKSRLLSDRFSAERPKGSFSTLEIQRTEQGDSAMYLCASSPMGLRPQHFGDGTRLSIL.

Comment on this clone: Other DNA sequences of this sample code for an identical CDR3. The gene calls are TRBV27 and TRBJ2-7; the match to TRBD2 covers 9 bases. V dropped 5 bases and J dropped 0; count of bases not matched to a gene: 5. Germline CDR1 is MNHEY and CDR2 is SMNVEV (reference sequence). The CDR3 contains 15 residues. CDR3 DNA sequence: TGTGCCAGCAGTCTTGGACTAGCGTCCTCCTACGAGCAGTACTTC. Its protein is CASSLGLASSYEQYF.

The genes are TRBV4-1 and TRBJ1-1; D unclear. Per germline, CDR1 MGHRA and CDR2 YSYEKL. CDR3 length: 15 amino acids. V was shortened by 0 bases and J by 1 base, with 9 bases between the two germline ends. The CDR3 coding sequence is TGCGCCAGCAGCCAAGAACCACCCCCGAACACTGAAGCTTTCTTT. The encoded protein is CASSQEPPPNTEAFF.

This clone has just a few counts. CDR3 nucleotide sequence: TGTGCCAGCAGCTTGTCCCCTAGCGGGAGCTACGAGCAGTACTTC. It yields the protein CASSLSPSGSYEQYF. The V and J genes are TRBV5-4 and TRBJ2-7, with 10 bases aligning to TRBD2. Trimming at V came to 1 base and at J to 3 bases, leaving 4 bases not matched to a gene. CDR3 length equals 15 residues. Germline V CDR1 and CDR2: SGHNT, YYREEE (reference sequence).

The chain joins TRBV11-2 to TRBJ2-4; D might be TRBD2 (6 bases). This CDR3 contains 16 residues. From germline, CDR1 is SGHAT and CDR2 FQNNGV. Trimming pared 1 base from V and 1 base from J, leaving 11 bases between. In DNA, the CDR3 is TGTGCCAGCAGCTTAGGAAGGCGGGACGCCAAAAACATTCAGTACTTC. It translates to CASSLGRRDAKNIQYF.

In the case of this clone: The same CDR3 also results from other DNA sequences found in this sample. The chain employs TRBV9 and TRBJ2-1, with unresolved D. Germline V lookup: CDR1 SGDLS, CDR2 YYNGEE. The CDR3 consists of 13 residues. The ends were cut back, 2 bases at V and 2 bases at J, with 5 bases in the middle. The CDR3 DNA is TGTGCCAGCAGCGTGGGTACCTACAATGAGCAGTTCTTC. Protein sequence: CASSVGTYNEQFF.

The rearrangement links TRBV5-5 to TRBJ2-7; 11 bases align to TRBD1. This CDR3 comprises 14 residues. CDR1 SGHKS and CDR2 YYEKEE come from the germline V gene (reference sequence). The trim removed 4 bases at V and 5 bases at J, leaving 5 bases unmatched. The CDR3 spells CASSPPDRGHEQYF. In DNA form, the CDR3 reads TGTGCCAGCAGCCCCCCGGACAGGGGGCACGAGCAGTACTTC.

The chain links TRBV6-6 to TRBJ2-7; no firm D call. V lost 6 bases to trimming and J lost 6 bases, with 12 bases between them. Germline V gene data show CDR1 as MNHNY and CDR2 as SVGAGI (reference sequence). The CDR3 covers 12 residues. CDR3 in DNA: TGTGCCAGCAGCTACGACATTTCCGAGCAGTACTTC. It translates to CASSYDISEQYF.

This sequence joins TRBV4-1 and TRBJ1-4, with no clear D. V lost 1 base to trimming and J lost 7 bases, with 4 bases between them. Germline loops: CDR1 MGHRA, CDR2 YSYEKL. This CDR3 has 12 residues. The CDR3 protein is CASSQVGEKLFF. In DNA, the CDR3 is TGCGCCAGCAGCCAAGTAGGTGAAAAACTGTTTTTT.

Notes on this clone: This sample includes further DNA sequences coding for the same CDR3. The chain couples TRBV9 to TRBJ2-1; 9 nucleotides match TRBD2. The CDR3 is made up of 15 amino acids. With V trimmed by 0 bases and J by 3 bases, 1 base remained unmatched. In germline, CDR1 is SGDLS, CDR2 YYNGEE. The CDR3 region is CASSVGLADYNEQFF. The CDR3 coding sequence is TGTGCCAGCAGCGTAGGACTAGCGGACTACAATGAGCAGTTCTTC. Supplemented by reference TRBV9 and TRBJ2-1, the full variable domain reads DSGVTQTPKHLITATGQRVTLRCSPRSGDLSVYWYQQSLDQGLQFLIQYYNGEERAKGNILERFSAQQFPDLHSELNLSSLELGDSALYFCASSVGLADYNEQFFGPGTRLTVL.

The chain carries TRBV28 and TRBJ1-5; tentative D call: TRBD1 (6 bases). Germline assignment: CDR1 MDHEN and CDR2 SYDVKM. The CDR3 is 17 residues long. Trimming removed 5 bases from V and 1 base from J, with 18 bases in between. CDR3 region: CASSTIPGAGSNQPQHF. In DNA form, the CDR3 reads TGTGCCAGCAGTACCATCCCAGGGGCGGGCAGCAATCAGCCCCAGCATTTT.

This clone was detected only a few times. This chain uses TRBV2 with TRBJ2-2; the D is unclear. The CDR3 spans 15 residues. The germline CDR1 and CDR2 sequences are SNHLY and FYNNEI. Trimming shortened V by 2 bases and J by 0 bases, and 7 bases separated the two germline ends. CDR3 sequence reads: CASSETLTNTGELFF. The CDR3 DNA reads TGTGCCAGCAGTGAAACCCTCACGAACACCGGGGAGCTGTTTTTT.

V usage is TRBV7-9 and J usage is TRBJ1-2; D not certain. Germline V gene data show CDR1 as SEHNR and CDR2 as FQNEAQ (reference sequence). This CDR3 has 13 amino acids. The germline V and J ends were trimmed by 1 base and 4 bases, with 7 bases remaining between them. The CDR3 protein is CASSLEAAYGYTF. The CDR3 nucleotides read TGTGCCAGCAGCTTAGAGGCTGCCTATGGCTACACCTTC.

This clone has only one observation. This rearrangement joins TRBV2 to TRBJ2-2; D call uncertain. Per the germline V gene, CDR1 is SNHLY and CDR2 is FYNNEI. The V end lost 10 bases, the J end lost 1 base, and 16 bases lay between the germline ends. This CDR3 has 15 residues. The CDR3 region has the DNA TGTGCCACCTGGACCGTGTTAAAGAACACCGGGGAGCTGTTTTTT. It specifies CATWTVLKNTGELFF.

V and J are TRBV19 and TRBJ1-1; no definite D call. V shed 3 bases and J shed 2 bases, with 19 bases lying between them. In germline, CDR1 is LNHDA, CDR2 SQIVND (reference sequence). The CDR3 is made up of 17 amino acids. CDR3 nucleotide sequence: TGTGCCAGTAGTATCCGATTGTTTTCTGTTGGTAACACTGAAGCTTTCTTT. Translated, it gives CASSIRLFSVGNTEAFF.

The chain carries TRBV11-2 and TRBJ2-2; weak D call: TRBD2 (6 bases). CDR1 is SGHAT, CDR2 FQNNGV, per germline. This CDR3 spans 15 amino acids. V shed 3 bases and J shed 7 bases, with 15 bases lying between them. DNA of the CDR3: TGTGCCAGCAGCTTGGACCCCCCGGGGGTCGGGGAGCTGTTTTTT. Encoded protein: CASSLDPPGVGELFF.